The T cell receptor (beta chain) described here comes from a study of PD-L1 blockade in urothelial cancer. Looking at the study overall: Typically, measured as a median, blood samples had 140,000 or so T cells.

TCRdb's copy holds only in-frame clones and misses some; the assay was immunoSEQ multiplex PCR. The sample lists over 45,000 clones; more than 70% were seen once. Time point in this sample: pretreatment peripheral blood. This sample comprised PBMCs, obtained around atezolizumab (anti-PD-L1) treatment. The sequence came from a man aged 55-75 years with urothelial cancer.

The chain's CDR3 is CASSSNRAGGYTF. The DNA for the CDR3 is TGTGCCAGCAGTTCAAACAGGGCTGGTGGCTACACCTTC. This chain connects TRBV27 to TRBJ1-2; D might be TRBD1 (6 bases). In germline, CDR1 is MNHEY, CDR2 SMNVEV (reference sequence). The CDR3 totals 13 residues. Trimming took off 4 bases at V and 7 bases at J, with 13 bases between the two ends.